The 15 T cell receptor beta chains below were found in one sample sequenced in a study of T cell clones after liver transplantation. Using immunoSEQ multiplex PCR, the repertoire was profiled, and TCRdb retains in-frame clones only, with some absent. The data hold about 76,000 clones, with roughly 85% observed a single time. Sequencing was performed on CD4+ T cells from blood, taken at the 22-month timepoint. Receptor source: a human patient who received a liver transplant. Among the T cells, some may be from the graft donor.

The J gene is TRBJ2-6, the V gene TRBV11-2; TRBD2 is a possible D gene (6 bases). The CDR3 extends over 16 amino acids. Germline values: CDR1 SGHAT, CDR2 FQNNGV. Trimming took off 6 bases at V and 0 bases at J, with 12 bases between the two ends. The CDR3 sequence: CASSRSRGSGANVLTF. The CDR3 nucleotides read TGTGCCAGCAGTCGTTCGCGGGGCTCTGGGGCCAACGTCCTGACTTTC.

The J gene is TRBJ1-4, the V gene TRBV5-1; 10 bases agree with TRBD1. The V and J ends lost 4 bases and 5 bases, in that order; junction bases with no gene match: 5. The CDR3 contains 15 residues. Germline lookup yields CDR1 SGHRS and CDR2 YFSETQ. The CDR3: CASSRRTGGNEKLFF. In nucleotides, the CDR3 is TGCGCCAGCAGCAGAAGGACAGGGGGAAATGAAAAACTGTTTTTT.

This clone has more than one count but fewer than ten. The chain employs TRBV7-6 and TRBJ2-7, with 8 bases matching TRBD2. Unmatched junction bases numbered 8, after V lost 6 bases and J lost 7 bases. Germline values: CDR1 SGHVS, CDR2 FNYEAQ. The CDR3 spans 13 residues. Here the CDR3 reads CASSSLAGREQYF. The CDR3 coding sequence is TGTGCCAGCAGTTCTCTAGCGGGCAGGGAGCAGTACTTC.

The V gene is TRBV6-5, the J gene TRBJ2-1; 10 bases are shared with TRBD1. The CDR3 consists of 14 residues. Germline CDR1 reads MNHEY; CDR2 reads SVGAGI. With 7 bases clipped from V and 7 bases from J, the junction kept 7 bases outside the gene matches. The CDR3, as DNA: TGTGCCAGCACCAGACAGGGGGCGCGGAATGAGCAGTTCTTC. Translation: CASTRQGARNEQFF.

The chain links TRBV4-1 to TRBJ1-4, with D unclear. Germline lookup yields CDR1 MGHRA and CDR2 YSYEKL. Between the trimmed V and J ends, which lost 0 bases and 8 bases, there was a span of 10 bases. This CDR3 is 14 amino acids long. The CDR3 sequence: CASSQEEEREKLFF. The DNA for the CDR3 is TGCGCCAGCAGCCAAGAGGAGGAGAGAGAAAAACTGTTTTTT.

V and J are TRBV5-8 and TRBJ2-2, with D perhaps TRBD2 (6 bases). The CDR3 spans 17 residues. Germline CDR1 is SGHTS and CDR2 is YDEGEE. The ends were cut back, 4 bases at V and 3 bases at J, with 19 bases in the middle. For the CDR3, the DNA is TGTGCCAGCAGCGTCCCGAGGAGCGGGTCGGACACCGGGGAGCTGTTTTTT. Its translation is CASSVPRSGSDTGELFF.

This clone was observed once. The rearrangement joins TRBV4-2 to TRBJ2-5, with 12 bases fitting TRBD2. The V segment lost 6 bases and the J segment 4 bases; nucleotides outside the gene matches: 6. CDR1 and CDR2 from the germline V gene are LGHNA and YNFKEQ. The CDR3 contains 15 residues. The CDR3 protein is CASSMTSGRGETQYF. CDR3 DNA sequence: TGTGCCAGCAGTATGACTAGCGGGAGAGGAGAGACCCAGTACTTC.

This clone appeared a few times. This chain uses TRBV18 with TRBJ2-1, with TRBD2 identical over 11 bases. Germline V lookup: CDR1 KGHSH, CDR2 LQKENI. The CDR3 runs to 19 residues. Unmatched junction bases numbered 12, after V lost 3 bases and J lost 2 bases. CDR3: CASSPQAHRLAGTYNEQFF. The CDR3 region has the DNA TGTGCCAGCTCACCCCAAGCCCATCGACTAGCGGGGACCTACAATGAGCAGTTCTTC.

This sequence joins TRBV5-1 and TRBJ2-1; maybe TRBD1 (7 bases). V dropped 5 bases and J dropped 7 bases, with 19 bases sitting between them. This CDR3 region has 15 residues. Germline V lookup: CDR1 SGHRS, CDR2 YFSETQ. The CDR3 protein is CASRSTGAAGNEQFF. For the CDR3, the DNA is TGCGCCAGCAGATCTACAGGGGCCGCGGGGAATGAGCAGTTCTTC. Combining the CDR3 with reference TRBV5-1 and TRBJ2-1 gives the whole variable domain KAGVTQTPRYLIKTRGQQVTLSCSPISGHRSVSWYQQTPGQGLQFLFEYFSETQRNKGNFPGRFSGRQFSNSRSEMNVSTLELGDSALYLCASRSTGAAGNEQFFGPGTRLTVL.

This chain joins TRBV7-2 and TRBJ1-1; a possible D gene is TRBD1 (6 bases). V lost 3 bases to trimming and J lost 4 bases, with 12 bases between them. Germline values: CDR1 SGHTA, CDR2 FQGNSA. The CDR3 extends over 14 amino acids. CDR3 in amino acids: CASSFGGGGTEAFF. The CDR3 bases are TGTGCCAGCAGCTTTGGGGGGGGCGGCACTGAAGCTTTCTTT.

The CDR3 DNA reads as TGTGCCAGCGGCGCTAGGGGGTACCAAGAGACCCAGTACTTC. Translation: CASGARGYQETQYF. The rearrangement joins TRBV7-8 to TRBJ2-5; the D gene is possibly TRBD1 (6 bases). The CDR3 covers 14 residues. The germline V gene encodes CDR1 SGHVS and CDR2 FQNEAQ. Trimming cost V 8 bases and J 0 bases, with 13 bases left between them. Based on the CDR3 plus reference TRBV7-8 and TRBJ2-5, the full variable domain is GAGVSQSPRYKVAKRGQDVALRCDPISGHVSLFWYQQALGQGPEFLTYFQNEAQLDKSGLPSDRFFAERPEGSVSTLKIQRTQQEDSAVYLCASGARGYQETQYFGPGTRLLVL.

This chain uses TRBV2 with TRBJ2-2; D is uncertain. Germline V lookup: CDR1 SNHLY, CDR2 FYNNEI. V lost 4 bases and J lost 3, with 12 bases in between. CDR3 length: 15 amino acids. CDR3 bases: TGTGCCAGCAGTGTGTTGCAACCGGACACCGGGGAGCTGTTTTTT. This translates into CASSVLQPDTGELFF. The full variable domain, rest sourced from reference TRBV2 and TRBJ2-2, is EPEVTQTPSHQVTQMGQEVILRCVPISNHLYFYWYRQILGQKVEFLVSFYNNEISEKSEIFDDQFSVERPDGSNFTLKIRSTKLEDSAMYFCASSVLQPDTGELFFGEGSRLTVL.

The CDR3: CASHFRLGVGADTQYF. The CDR3, as DNA: TGTGCCAGCCATTTTCGTTTGGGAGTTGGGGCAGATACGCAGTATTTT. V gene TRBV27 combines with J gene TRBJ2-3; D may be TRBD2 (5 bases). Trimming cost V 8 bases and J 4 bases, with 22 bases left between them. The germline CDR1 and CDR2 sequences are MNHEY and SMNVEV (reference sequence). This CDR3 is built from 16 residues.

The CDR3 DNA sequence: TGTGCTAGTGACCCAGGGCGGGACAGGGGGGATGAGCAGTTCTTC. It yields the protein CASDPGRDRGDEQFF. The chain joins TRBV12-5 to TRBJ2-1; TRBD1 matches 11 bases. The CDR3 runs 15 residues. Germline assignment: CDR1 LGHNT and CDR2 FRNRAP. V lost 7 bases and J lost 8; bases outside the gene matches: 10.

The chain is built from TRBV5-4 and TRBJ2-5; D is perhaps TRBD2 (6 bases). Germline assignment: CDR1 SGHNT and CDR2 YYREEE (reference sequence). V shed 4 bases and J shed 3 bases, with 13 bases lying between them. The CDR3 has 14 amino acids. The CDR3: CASSDRQREETQYF. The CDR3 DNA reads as TGTGCCAGCAGCGATAGACAGCGGGAAGAGACCCAGTACTTC.